The 6 T cell receptor beta chains reported below all come from one sample, sequenced in a study of CD8 T cells in ankylosing spondylitis (dated by TCRdb to between 2016 and 2019). The library relied on 5' RACE. The sequencer listed for this sample is Illumina HiSeq 2500. Through fastp at Q25 and MiXCR, TCRdb rebuilt clones from the public reads, retaining in-frame beta chains. Rows are combined by CDR3 protein, so each entry shows the most common genes and DNA. This sample has a few hundred thousand distinct CDR3 sequences in its table, and about 10% of those were observed once. The ten largest make up over 20% of the sample. The sequenced sample was blood, either unsorted or a sorted T cell fraction (not recorded which). Every receptor here comes from a male donor with ankylosing spondylitis or in good health (not recorded which).

This clonotype was observed many times. This chain uses TRBV7-3 with TRBJ2-3, with D perhaps being TRBD1 or TRBD2 (5 bases each). Trimming took off 2 bases at V and 4 bases at J, with 7 bases between the two ends. This CDR3 has 13 amino acids. Germline assignment: CDR1 SGHTA and CDR2 FQGTGA. The CDR3 is CASSLRGADTQYF. CDR3 nucleotides: TGTGCCAGCAGCTTACGGGGCGCAGATACGCAGTATTTT.

For the CDR3, the DNA is TGTGCCAGCAGTTGGACTAGCGGGACCTACGAGCAGTACTTC. Its translation is CASSWTSGTYEQYF. V and J are TRBV6-5 and TRBJ2-7, with 12 bases matching TRBD2. This CDR3 region has 14 residues. Germline loops: CDR1 MNHEY, CDR2 SVGAGI. V trimming: 4 bases; J trimming: 2 bases; junction bases outside the gene matches: 0.

In its sample, this clonotype was seen a few times. This sequence joins TRBV11-2 and TRBJ2-2; 10 bases line up with TRBD1. Germline loops: CDR1 SGHAT, CDR2 FQNNGV. The CDR3 length is 16 residues. V shed 5 bases and J 1 base; nucleotides not matched to a gene: 4. CDR3 nucleotide sequence: TGTGCCAGCAGCCCGTGGACAGGGGGGAACACCGGGGAGCTGTTTTTT. Protein product: CASSPWTGGNTGELFF.

There are many counts of this clonotype. J is TRBJ2-1 and V is TRBV28; 14 nucleotides agree with TRBD2. The CDR3 is made up of 15 amino acids. The V segment lost 7 bases and the J segment 9 bases; nucleotides outside the gene matches: 8. Germline lookup yields CDR1 MDHEN and CDR2 SYDVKM. The CDR3 sequence is CASKNGLAGGSEQFF. The CDR3 nucleotides are TGTGCCAGCAAAAACGGACTAGCGGGGGGTAGTGAGCAGTTCTTC.

CDR3 DNA: TGTGCCACCAGTGACTTGGGACAGGGGGGGCGGTTCTTC. Translating gives CATSDLGQGGRFF. The genes are TRBV24-1 and TRBJ2-1; 11 bases fit TRBD1. Trimming took 4 bases from V and 15 from J; bases not matched to a gene: 7. The V gene's germline CDR1 is KGHDR and CDR2 SFDVKD. This CDR3 contains 13 residues.

This chain uses TRBV5-1 with TRBJ2-7; D is uncertain. The CDR3 is made up of 14 amino acids. The V gene lost 4 bases and the J gene lost 0 bases, with 11 bases spanning the gap. The V gene's germline CDR1 is SGHRS and CDR2 YFSETQ. The CDR3 reads CASSPEQSSYEQYF. The CDR3, as DNA: TGCGCCAGCAGCCCGGAGCAGAGCTCCTACGAGCAGTACTTC. The full variable domain, with the rest looked up from reference TRBV5-1 and TRBJ2-7, is KAGVTQTPRYLIKTRGQQVTLSCSPISGHRSVSWYQQTPGQGLQFLFEYFSETQRNKGNFPGRFSGRQFSNSRSEMNVSTLELGDSALYLCASSPEQSSYEQYFGPGTRLTVT.